The clone carrying this T cell receptor (beta chain) occurred a few times. Its antigen remains unknown. The assay was carried out at the deep level. The protocol was immunoSEQ multiplex PCR, while the TCRdb copy is restricted to in-frame clones and leaves out a portion. The profile covers under 1,100,000 clones, with approximately 70% appearing a single time and approximately 1.5% taken by the ten largest. This sample was taken from a study of shared clonotypes between healthy human individuals. The study, taken as a whole, reports: Among a few donors, approximately 5% of naive CD4 clonotypes were found in common.

Subsets obtained from CD4+ cells comprised CD45RA+ naive and CD45RA-negative memory cells. The CDR3 runs to 14 residues. Germline loops: CDR1 SQVTM, CDR2 ANQGSEA. V was cut by 4 bases and J by 0 bases, with 11 bases left in between. The chain joins TRBV29-1 to TRBJ2-3, with D unclear. Sequenced input: memory CD4+ T cells sorted from blood. Subset noted: CD45RA-negative fraction. The sequence was collected from a man in his late teens or twenties in good health. CDR3 DNA: TGCAGCGTTGTCGGCCAGCTGAGCACAGATACGCAGTATTTT. Its translation is CSVVGQLSTDTQYF.